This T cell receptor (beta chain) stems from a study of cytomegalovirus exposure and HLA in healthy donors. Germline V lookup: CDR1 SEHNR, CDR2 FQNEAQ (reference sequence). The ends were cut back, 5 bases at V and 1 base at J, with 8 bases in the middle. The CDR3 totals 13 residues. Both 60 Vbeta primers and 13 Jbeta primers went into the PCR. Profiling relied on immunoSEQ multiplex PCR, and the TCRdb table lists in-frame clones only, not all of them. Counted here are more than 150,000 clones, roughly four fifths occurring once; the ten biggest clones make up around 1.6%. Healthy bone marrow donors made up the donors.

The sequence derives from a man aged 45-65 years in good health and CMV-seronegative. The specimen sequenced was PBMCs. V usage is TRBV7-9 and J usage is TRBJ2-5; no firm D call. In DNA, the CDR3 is TGTGCCAGCAGCCGTCTCGGCCAAGAGACCCAGTACTTC. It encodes CASSRLGQETQYF.